Listed here is a single T cell receptor beta chain. This entry comes from a study of shared clonotypes between healthy human individuals. The method was immunoSEQ multiplex PCR; TCRdb's version includes in-frame clones alone and lacks a portion of them. This sample carries roughly 2 million clones, 90% to 96% of them seen once, and the ten largest clones take 0.13%. Germline V lookup: CDR1 SEHNR, CDR2 FQNEAQ (reference sequence). The ends were cut back, 4 bases at V and 0 bases at J, with 7 bases in the middle. The CDR3 has 13 amino acids. Sequencing input: naive CD4+ T cells sorted from blood. Subset given: CD45RA+ positively selected. The chain uses TRBV7-9 and TRBJ2-7; TRBD1 might be the D (6 bases). The clonotype comes from a man younger than 30 in good health. DNA of the CDR3: TGTGCCAGCAGCTACAGGGCCTCCTACGAGCAGTACTTC. Protein: CASSYRASYEQYF.